The 30 T cell receptor beta chains listed next were all sequenced from one sample in a study of T-cell reconstitution after alpha-beta-depleted transplantation in children. Which antigens these TCRs recognize remains unknown. Unique molecular identifiers were incorporated during preparation of the TCRbeta library. TCRdb used MiXCR to reprocess the PCR reads, holding one entry per CDR3 protein. The data show hundreds of thousands of distinct CDR3 sequences, with just over 7.5% seen just once and approximately 8.2% held by the top ten. Overall study findings and caveats: Newly generated T cells supplied most T-cell counts and diversity one year post-transplant.

Specimen: peripheral blood, collected 360 days after TCRalphabeta/CD19-depleted stem cell transplant. The receptor source for this set is a female patient aged 2-15 years who had a stem cell transplant for Fanconi anemia, so the T cells may come from the graft donor.

This clonotype was picked up many times. The chain carries TRBV20-1 and TRBJ1-1; 7 bases agree with TRBD1. This CDR3 region has 11 residues. Looked up from germline, CDR1 is DFQATT and CDR2 is SNEGSKA (reference sequence). J gave up 3 bases and V 5 bases, and 0 bases lay outside the gene matches. The chain's CDR3 is CSAQGDTEAFF. CDR3 bases: TGCAGTGCTCAGGGGGACACTGAAGCTTTCTTT.

In this sample, this clonotype turned up many times. The rearrangement joins TRBV7-2 to TRBJ2-7; D call uncertain. This CDR3 is 13 amino acids long. V was pared by 3 bases and J by 4 bases, with 10 bases between. In germline, CDR1 is SGHTA, CDR2 FQGNSA. This CDR3 is CASSLNHPYEQYF. The CDR3 bases are TGTGCCAGCAGCTTGAACCACCCTTACGAGCAGTACTTC. Supplemented by reference TRBV7-2 and TRBJ2-7, the full variable domain reads GAGVSQSPSNKVTEKGKDVELRCDPISGHTALYWYRQSLGQGLEFLIYFQGNSAPDKSGLPSDRFSAERTGGSVSTLTIQRTQQEDSAVYLCASSLNHPYEQYFGPGTRLTVT.

The chain joins TRBV18 to TRBJ2-3; a weak D match, TRBD2 (6 bases). The length of the CDR3 is 17 residues. Deletions cut 6 bases from V and 2 bases from J, with 21 bases between. Germline V gene lookup returns CDR1 KGHSH and CDR2 LQKENI. In nucleotides, the CDR3 is TGTGCCAGCTCTCCATACGACACGGGACTTAACACAGATACGCAGTATTTT. It specifies CASSPYDTGLNTDTQYF.

There are many counts of this clonotype. The chain couples TRBV7-8 to TRBJ2-3; no clear D. Germline loops: CDR1 SGHVS, CDR2 FQNEAQ. CDR3 length equals 14 residues. Trimming removed 4 bases at V and 6 bases at J, with 14 bases between. CDR3 in amino acids: CASSSLPIRDTQYF. The CDR3 DNA follows: TGTGCCAGCAGCTCCCTTCCAATCCGGGATACGCAGTATTTT.

This chain joins TRBV19 and TRBJ2-5; no clear D gene. CDR3 length: 14 residues. V lost 3 bases to trimming and J lost 2 bases, with 10 bases between them. Germline assignment: CDR1 LNHDA and CDR2 SQIVND (reference sequence). The CDR3 protein is CASSMYTLQETQYF. CDR3 in DNA: TGTGCCAGTAGTATGTACACCTTACAAGAGACCCAGTACTTC.

The chain couples TRBV5-1 to TRBJ1-2; 7 nucleotides align to TRBD1. The germline gives CDR1 SGHRS, CDR2 YFSETQ. There are 14 residues in the CDR3. The V segment lost 0 bases and the J segment 6 bases; nucleotides outside the gene matches: 5. The DNA of the CDR3 is TGCGCCAGCAGCTTGGCAGGGGGTCCGGATGGCTACACCTTC. Translation: CASSLAGGPDGYTF.

The rearrangement links TRBV7-6 to TRBJ2-1, with a possible D match to TRBD2 (5 bases). Germline CDR1 and CDR2: SGHVS and FNYEAQ. The CDR3 sequence is 14 residues long. Trimming took 0 bases from V and 7 from J, leaving 10 bases between them. As DNA, the CDR3 is TGTGCCAGCAGCTTAGCTGGAGTAGCGAATGAGCAGTTCTTC. Protein product: CASSLAGVANEQFF.

This clonotype appeared a few times. The chain has TRBV28 and TRBJ1-6; D possibly corresponds to TRBD1 (6 bases). V dropped 7 bases and J dropped 8 bases, with 15 bases sitting between them. In germline, CDR1 is MDHEN, CDR2 SYDVKM. This CDR3 spans 14 amino acids. The CDR3, as DNA: TGTGCCAGCATTTCAGGGGTCTCCTATTCACCCCTCCACTTT. Its translation: CASISGVSYSPLHF.

This clonotype came up many times. This chain joins TRBV10-3 and TRBJ2-3, with 15 nucleotides matching TRBD2. With V trimmed by 6 bases and J by 3 bases, 4 bases remained unmatched. This CDR3 contains 16 residues. CDR1 is ENHRY, CDR2 SYGVKD, per germline. The CDR3 DNA reads TGTGCCATCAGCGGACTAGCGGGGGGGCAAACAGATACGCAGTATTTT. Translation: CAISGLAGGQTDTQYF.

There are a few counts of this clonotype. The J gene is TRBJ2-1, the V gene TRBV7-9, with D perhaps given as TRBD1 or TRBD2 (5 bases each). Germline CDR1 reads SEHNR; CDR2 reads FQNEAQ (reference sequence). This CDR3 spans 14 amino acids. Trimming took off 3 bases at V and 4 bases at J, with 10 bases between the two ends. As DNA, the CDR3 is TGTGCCAGCAGCTTGGTTGAGGGGTACAATGAGCAGTTCTTC. Translation: CASSLVEGYNEQFF.

This clonotype was seen a few times. The chain couples TRBV28 to TRBJ1-5, with D possibly TRBD1 on 6 matching bases. The CDR3 runs to 17 residues. With 7 bases removed from V and 0 bases from J, the gap between germline ends came to 19 bases. Per germline, CDR1 MDHEN and CDR2 SYDVKM. The DNA of the CDR3 is TGTGCCAGCATTCACTACCGGGACATTTATAGCAATCAGCCCCAGCATTTT. It specifies CASIHYRDIYSNQPQHF.

This clonotype was picked up a small number of times. This chain connects TRBV4-2 to TRBJ2-3; D might be TRBD1 or TRBD2, each matching 5 bases. CDR1 is LGHNA, CDR2 YNFKEQ, per germline. Trimming removed 4 bases at V and 6 bases at J, with 20 bases between. The CDR3 runs 16 residues. In DNA, the CDR3 is TGTGCCAGCAGCCCTTCCGGGACGCCTCCACTGGATACGCAGTATTTT. Translated: CASSPSGTPPLDTQYF.

The table lists this clonotype with many counts. This rearrangement joins TRBV9 to TRBJ2-5, with D maybe TRBD2 (6 bases). V was pared by 3 bases and J by 2 bases, with 8 bases between. The CDR3 loop spans 13 amino acids. In germline, CDR1 is SGDLS, CDR2 YYNGEE. The CDR3 region is CASSAGLQETQYF. The CDR3 DNA follows: TGTGCCAGCAGCGCGGGACTTCAAGAGACCCAGTACTTC.

This clonotype was detected a few times. V usage is TRBV28 and J usage is TRBJ1-1; no clear D gene. Germline V gene data show CDR1 as MDHEN and CDR2 as SYDVKM. This CDR3 comprises 13 residues. Trimming cost V 3 bases and J 3 bases, with 8 bases left between them. In nucleotides, the CDR3 is TGTGCCAGCAGTTTTCCTAGGGACACTGAAGCTTTCTTT. It specifies CASSFPRDTEAFF.

V usage is TRBV7-9 and J usage is TRBJ2-2, with D unresolved. The CDR3 extends over 14 amino acids. Germline loops: CDR1 SEHNR, CDR2 FQNEAQ (reference sequence). V dropped 5 bases and J dropped 10 bases, with 17 bases sitting between them. CDR3 sequence reads: CASSGNLRTEELFF. For the CDR3, the DNA is TGTGCCAGCAGCGGAAACCTCAGGACGGAGGAGCTGTTTTTT. Combining the CDR3 with reference TRBV7-9 and TRBJ2-2 gives the whole variable domain DTGVSQNPRHKITKRGQNVTFRCDPISEHNRLYWYRQTLGQGPEFLTYFQNEAQLEKSRLLSDRFSAERPKGSFSTLEIQRTEQGDSAMYLCASSGNLRTEELFFGEGSRLTVL.

In its sample, this clonotype is medium-sized. The rearrangement links TRBV20-1 to TRBJ2-1; perhaps TRBD2 as D (6 bases). Trimming shortened V by 1 base and J by 3 bases, and 16 bases separated the two germline ends. The CDR3 length is 16 residues. Germline CDR1 reads DFQATT; CDR2 reads SNEGSKA (reference sequence). CDR3 nucleotide sequence: TGCAGTGCTAGAGTCGGCCTAGCGAATAACTACAATGAGCAGTTCTTC. It is translated as CSARVGLANNYNEQFF.

The sample holds a few counts of this clonotype. The J gene is TRBJ1-1, the V gene TRBV27, with a tentative D call TRBD1 (6 bases). There are 14 residues in the CDR3. Deletions cut 5 bases from V and 5 bases from J, with 15 bases between. Germline CDR1 is MNHEY and CDR2 is SMNVEV (reference sequence). CDR3: CASSPRAGVTEAFF. CDR3 coding DNA: TGTGCCAGCAGTCCGCGCGCAGGGGTAACTGAAGCTTTCTTT.

Many counts were recorded for this clonotype. The chain links TRBV12-3 or TRBV12-4 to TRBJ1-5; TRBD1 is a possible D gene (6 bases). Trimming stripped 6 bases from V and 0 bases from J, with 18 bases between. The CDR3 is made up of 17 amino acids. CDR3 amino acids: CASSDRTRATSNQPQHF. CDR3 coding DNA: TGTGCCAGCAGCGACAGGACCAGGGCAACTAGCAATCAGCCCCAGCATTTT.

This clonotype appeared many times. The genes are TRBV12-3 or TRBV12-4 and TRBJ2-2; D could derive from TRBD1 or TRBD2 (5 bases each). Trimming removed 6 bases from V and 6 bases from J, with 8 bases in between. CDR3 length equals 12 residues. The CDR3 loop is CASSRGAGELFF. The CDR3, as DNA: TGTGCCAGCAGCAGAGGGGCCGGGGAGCTGTTTTTT.

This clonotype has a count of ten or more. V usage is TRBV11-2 and J usage is TRBJ2-1, with 9 bases matching TRBD1. The CDR3 runs to 15 residues. Trimming cost V 5 bases and J 3 bases; bases outside gene matches: 5. CDR1 and CDR2 from the germline V gene are SGHAT and FQNNGV. This CDR3 is CASSDRDRDYNEQFF. Written as DNA, the CDR3 is TGTGCCAGCAGCGACCGGGACAGGGACTACAATGAGCAGTTCTTC.

At least ten counts were recorded for this clonotype. The V call is TRBV7-2, the J call TRBJ2-7; 9 nucleotides line up with TRBD1. There are 14 residues in the CDR3. J was trimmed by 1 base and V by 5 bases; bases with no gene match: 3. The V gene's germline CDR1 is SGHTA and CDR2 FQGNSA. The CDR3 region has the DNA TGTGCCAGCAGCACTGACAGGGGGTCCTACGAGCAGTACTTC. Translation: CASSTDRGSYEQYF. Full variable domain (remainder filled in from reference TRBV7-2 and TRBJ2-7): GAGVSQSPSNKVTEKGKDVELRCDPISGHTALYWYRQSLGQGLEFLIYFQGNSAPDKSGLPSDRFSAERTGGSVSTLTIQRTQQEDSAVYLCASSTDRGSYEQYFGPGTRLTVT.

This clonotype was counted a few times. The chain uses TRBV5-5 and TRBJ1-1; D unclear. V lost 0 bases and J lost 4, with 13 bases in between. The CDR3 runs to 15 residues. From germline, CDR1 is SGHKS and CDR2 YYEKEE (reference sequence). The CDR3 region has the DNA TGTGCCAGCAGCTTGGAATCATGGGTCCCCACTGAAGCTTTCTTT. This gives the protein CASSLESWVPTEAFF.

The chain couples TRBV11-1 to TRBJ1-1; D is possibly TRBD1 (5 bases). V shed 2 bases and J shed 8 bases, with 9 bases lying between them. The CDR3 runs to 12 residues. CDR1 is SGHAT, CDR2 FQDESV, per germline (reference sequence). The CDR3 region has the DNA TGTGCCAGCAGCTTATCGGGGGTCGAAGCTTTCTTT. Translating gives CASSLSGVEAFF.

This clonotype has ten or more counts. The gene calls are TRBV6-1 and TRBJ2-5; D may be TRBD2 (6 bases). Trimming left V 6 bases short and J 5 bases short, with 19 bases between. This CDR3 contains 15 residues. The germline V gene encodes CDR1 MNHNS and CDR2 SASEGT. In DNA, the CDR3 is TGTGCCAGCAGCCCTCTGGCTAGCGAAAGGGAGACCCAGTACTTC. Its protein is CASSPLASERETQYF.

This clonotype was counted many times. The CDR3 sequence: CASSFLGGSYEQYF. DNA of the CDR3: TGCGCCAGCAGCTTTTTGGGGGGCTCCTACGAGCAGTACTTC. The chain recombines TRBV5-1 with TRBJ2-7, with TRBD2 as a possible D gene (6 bases). CDR3 length: 14 amino acids. Trimming removed 2 bases from V and 0 bases from J, with 9 bases in between. Germline CDR1 and CDR2: SGHRS and YFSETQ.

The chain combines TRBV12-3 or TRBV12-4 with TRBJ2-3, with 11 bases that match TRBD2. CDR3 size: 18 residues. The junction had 10 bases not matched to a gene; V was cut back by 5 bases and J by 0 bases. CDR3: CASSTGLAGGSSTDTQYF. The CDR3 region has the DNA TGTGCCAGCAGTACTGGGCTAGCGGGGGGAAGTAGCACAGATACGCAGTATTTT.

This clonotype has ten or more counts. The V call is TRBV30, the J call TRBJ2-7, with 9 positions matching TRBD1. V dropped 3 bases and J dropped 1; count of bases not matched to a gene: 7. The CDR3 extends over 15 amino acids. The germline gives CDR1 GTSNPN, CDR2 SVGIG (reference sequence). The CDR3 loop is CAWRLTGTGSYEQYF. The CDR3 DNA is TGTGCCTGGAGGCTAACCGGGACAGGGTCCTACGAGCAGTACTTC. The complete variable domain, with remaining parts taken from reference TRBV30 and TRBJ2-7, reads SQTIHQWPATLVQPVGSPLSLECTVEGTSNPNLYWYRQAAGRGLQLLFYSVGIGQISSEVPQNLSASRPQDRQFILSSKKLLLSDSGFYLCAWRLTGTGSYEQYFGPGTRLTVT.

This clonotype was observed a handful of times. The chain links TRBV6-5 to TRBJ2-7; D may be TRBD2 (6 bases). Trimming removed 2 bases from V and 0 bases from J, with 11 bases in between. This CDR3 is 15 amino acids long. CDR1 and CDR2 (germline): MNHEY, SVGAGI. The CDR3 spells CASSYAGGTSYEQYF. The CDR3 region has the DNA TGTGCCAGCAGTTACGCTGGGGGGACCTCCTACGAGCAGTACTTC.

The chain employs TRBV11-2 and TRBJ2-7, with D tentatively TRBD2 (6 bases). The CDR3 consists of 17 residues. CDR1 and CDR2 from the germline V gene are SGHAT and FQNNGV. V lost 5 bases to trimming and J lost 0 bases, with 20 bases between them. The CDR3 loop reads CASSPGPGEVSSYEQYF. DNA for the CDR3: TGTGCCAGCAGCCCAGGTCCGGGGGAAGTAAGCTCCTACGAGCAGTACTTC. The whole variable domain, remainder taken from reference TRBV11-2 and TRBJ2-7, is EAGVAQSPRYKIIEKRQSVAFWCNPISGHATLYWYQQILGQGPKLLIQFQNNGVVDDSQLPKDRFSAERLKGVDSTLKIQPAKLEDSAVYLCASSPGPGEVSSYEQYFGPGTRLTVT.

This clonotype came up many times. The DNA of the CDR3 is TGTGCCAGCAGTTCGGTATTCCGATCGGTTTCACCCCTCCACTTT. Protein: CASSSVFRSVSPLHF. The chain carries TRBV27 and TRBJ1-6; D gene ambiguous. Germline CDR1 MNHEY, CDR2 SMNVEV (reference sequence). This CDR3 has 15 residues. With 4 bases removed from V and 9 bases from J, the gap between germline ends came to 16 bases.